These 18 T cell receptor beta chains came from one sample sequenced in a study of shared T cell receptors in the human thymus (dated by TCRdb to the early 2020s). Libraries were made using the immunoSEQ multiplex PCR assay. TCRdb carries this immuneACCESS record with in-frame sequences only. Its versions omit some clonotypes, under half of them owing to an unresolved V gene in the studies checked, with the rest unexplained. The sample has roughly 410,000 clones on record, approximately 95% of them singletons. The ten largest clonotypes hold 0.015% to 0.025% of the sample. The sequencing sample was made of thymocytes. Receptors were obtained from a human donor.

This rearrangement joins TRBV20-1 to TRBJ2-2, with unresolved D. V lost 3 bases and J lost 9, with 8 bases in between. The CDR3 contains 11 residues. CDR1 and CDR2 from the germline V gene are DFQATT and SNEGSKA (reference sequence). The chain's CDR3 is CSASLDRELFF. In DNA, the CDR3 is TGCAGTGCTAGTTTGGACCGGGAGCTGTTTTTT.

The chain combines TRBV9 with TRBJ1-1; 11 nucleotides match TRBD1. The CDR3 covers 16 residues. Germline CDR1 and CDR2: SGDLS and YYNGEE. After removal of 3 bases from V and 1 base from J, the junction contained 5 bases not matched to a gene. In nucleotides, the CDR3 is TGTGCCAGCAGCGGGTGGACAGGGGGCAAGAACACTGAAGCTTTCTTT. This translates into CASSGWTGGKNTEAFF.

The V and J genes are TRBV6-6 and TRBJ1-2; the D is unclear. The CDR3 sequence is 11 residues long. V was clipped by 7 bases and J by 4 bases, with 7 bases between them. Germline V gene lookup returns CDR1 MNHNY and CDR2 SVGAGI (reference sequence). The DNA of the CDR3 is TGTGCCAGCACCAACCTCTATGGCTACACCTTC. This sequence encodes CASTNLYGYTF.

Written as DNA, the CDR3 is TGTGCCAGCTCACCAGGTGGACAGAATAGCAATCAGCCCCAGCATTTT. Translated, it gives CASSPGGQNSNQPQHF. The chain combines TRBV18 with TRBJ1-5; possibly TRBD1 for D (6 bases). This CDR3 comprises 16 residues. The V end lost 2 bases, the J end lost 0 bases, and 11 bases lay between the germline ends. Germline-derived CDR1 and CDR2 are KGHSH and LQKENI.

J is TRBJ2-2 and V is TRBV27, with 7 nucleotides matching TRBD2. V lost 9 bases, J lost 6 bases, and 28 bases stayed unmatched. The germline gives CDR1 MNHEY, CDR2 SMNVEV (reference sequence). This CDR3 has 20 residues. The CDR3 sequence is CASGSGKVHPGLPDPGELFF. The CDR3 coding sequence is TGTGCCAGTGGTTCAGGCAAAGTCCACCCGGGACTACCCGACCCCGGGGAGCTGTTTTTT.

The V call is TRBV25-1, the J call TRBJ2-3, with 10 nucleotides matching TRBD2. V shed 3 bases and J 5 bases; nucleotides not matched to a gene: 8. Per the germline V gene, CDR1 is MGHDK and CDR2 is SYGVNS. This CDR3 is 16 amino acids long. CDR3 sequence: CASSEAAGGPGDTQYF. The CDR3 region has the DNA TGTGCCAGCAGTGAGGCAGCGGGAGGGCCGGGAGATACGCAGTATTTT.

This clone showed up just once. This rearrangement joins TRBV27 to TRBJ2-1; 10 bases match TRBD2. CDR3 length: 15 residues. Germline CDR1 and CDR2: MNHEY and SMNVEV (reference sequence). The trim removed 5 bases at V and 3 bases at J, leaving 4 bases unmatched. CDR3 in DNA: TGTGCCAGCAGTCCTCCTAGCGGGAGCTACAATGAGCAGTTCTTC. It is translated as CASSPPSGSYNEQFF.

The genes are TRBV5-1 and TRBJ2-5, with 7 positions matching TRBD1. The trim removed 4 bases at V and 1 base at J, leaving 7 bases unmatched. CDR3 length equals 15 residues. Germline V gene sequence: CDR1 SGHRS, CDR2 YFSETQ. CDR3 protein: CASSLRDSLQETQYF. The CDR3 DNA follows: TGCGCCAGCAGCCTCCGGGACAGCCTCCAAGAGACCCAGTACTTC.

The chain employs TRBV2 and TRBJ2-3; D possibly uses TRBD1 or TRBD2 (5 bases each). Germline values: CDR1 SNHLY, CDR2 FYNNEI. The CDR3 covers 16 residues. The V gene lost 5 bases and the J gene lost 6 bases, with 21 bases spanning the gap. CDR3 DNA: TGTGCCAGCAGTACGCCCTCTCTCAGGGACGGGGATACGCAGTATTTT. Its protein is CASSTPSLRDGDTQYF.

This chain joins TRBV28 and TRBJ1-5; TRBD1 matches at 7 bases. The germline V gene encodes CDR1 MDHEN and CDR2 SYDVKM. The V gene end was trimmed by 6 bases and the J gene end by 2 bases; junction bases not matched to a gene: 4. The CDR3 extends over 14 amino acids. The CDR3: CASSLGTGNQPQHF. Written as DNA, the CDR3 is TGTGCCAGCAGCCTCGGGACAGGCAATCAGCCCCAGCATTTT.

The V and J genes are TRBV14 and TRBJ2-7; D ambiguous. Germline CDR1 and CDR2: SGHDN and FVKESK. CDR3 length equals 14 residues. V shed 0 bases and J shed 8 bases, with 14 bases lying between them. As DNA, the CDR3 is TGTGCCAGCAGCCAAGATCGGGCCCAACCCAAGCAGTACTTC. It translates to CASSQDRAQPKQYF. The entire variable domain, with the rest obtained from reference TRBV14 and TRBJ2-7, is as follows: EAGVTQFPSHSVIEKGQTVTLRCDPISGHDNLYWYRRVMGKEIKFLLHFVKESKQDESGMPNNRFLAERTGGTYSTLKVQPAELEDSGVYFCASSQDRAQPKQYFGPGTRLTVT.

CDR3 DNA: TGTGCCAGCTCACGGAGGGGGACAGGGTGTGAGCAGTACTTC. The encoded protein is CASSRRGTGCEQYF. The chain is built from TRBV18 and TRBJ2-7; 9 bases line up with TRBD1. CDR1 is KGHSH, CDR2 LQKENI, per germline. Germline trimming cut 4 bases from V and 7 bases from J; bases unmatched to any gene: 8. This CDR3 has 14 amino acids.

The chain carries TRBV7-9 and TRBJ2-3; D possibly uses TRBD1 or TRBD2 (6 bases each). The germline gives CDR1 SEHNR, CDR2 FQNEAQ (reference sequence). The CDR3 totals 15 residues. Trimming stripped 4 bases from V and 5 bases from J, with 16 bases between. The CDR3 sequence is CASSWGAPGGDTQYF. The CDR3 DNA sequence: TGTGCCAGCAGCTGGGGGGCTCCCGGTGGAGATACGCAGTATTTT.

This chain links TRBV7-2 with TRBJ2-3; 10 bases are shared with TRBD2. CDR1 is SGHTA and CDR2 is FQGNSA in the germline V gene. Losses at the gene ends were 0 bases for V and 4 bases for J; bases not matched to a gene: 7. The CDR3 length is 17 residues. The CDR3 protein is CASSLALAGEGADTQYF. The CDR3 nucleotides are TGTGCCAGCAGCTTAGCCCTAGCGGGAGAGGGGGCAGATACGCAGTATTTT.

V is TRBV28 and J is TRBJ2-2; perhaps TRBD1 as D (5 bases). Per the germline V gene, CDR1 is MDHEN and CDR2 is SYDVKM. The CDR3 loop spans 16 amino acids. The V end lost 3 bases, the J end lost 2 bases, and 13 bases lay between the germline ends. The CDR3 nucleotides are TGTGCCAGCAGTTTGAAGAGGCAGGGAAACACCGGGGAGCTGTTTTTT. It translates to CASSLKRQGNTGELFF.

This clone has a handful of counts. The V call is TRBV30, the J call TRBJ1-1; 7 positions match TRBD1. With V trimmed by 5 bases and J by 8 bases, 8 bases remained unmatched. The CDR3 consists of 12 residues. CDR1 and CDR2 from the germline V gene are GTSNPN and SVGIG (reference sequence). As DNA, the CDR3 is TGTGCCTGGTGGCTGGACAGGAGAGAAGCTTTCTTT. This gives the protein CAWWLDRREAFF. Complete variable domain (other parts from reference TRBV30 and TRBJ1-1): SQTIHQWPATLVQPVGSPLSLECTVEGTSNPNLYWYRQAAGRGLQLLFYSVGIGQISSEVPQNLSASRPQDRQFILSSKKLLLSDSGFYLCAWWLDRREAFFGQGTRLTVV.

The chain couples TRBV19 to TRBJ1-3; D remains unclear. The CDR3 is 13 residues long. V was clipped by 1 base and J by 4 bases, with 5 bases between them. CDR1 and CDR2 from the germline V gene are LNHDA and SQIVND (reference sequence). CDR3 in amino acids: CASSIGEGNTIYF. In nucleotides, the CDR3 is TGTGCCAGTAGTATAGGGGAAGGAAACACCATATATTTT.

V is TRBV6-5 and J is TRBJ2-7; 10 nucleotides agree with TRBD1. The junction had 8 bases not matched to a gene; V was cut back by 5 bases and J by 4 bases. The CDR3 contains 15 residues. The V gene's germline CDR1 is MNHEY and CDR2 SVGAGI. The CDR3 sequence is CASSPVRDRGYEQYF. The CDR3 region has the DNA TGTGCCAGCAGTCCAGTTAGGGACAGGGGATACGAGCAGTACTTC.